The 10 T cell receptor beta chains presented below share a single source sample, sequenced in a study of shared clonotypes between healthy human individuals. Profiling relied on immunoSEQ multiplex PCR, and the TCRdb table lists in-frame clones only, not all of them. This table holds fewer than 1.4 million clones, around 78% found once. Sequenced material: memory CD4+ T cells from PBMCs. Stated subset: CD45RA-negative fraction. The receptor source for this set is a man aged 18-30 years in good health. Some clones in this sample may be carry-over from other donors' samples.

This rearrangement joins TRBV30 to TRBJ1-1; 7 bases match TRBD1. The germline V gene has CDR1 GTSNPN and CDR2 SVGIG (reference sequence). Losses at the gene ends were 6 bases for V and 0 bases for J; bases not matched to a gene: 7. The CDR3 has 14 residues. CDR3 in amino acids: CACPRGYMNTEAFF. CDR3 DNA: TGTGCCTGCCCCAGGGGGTACATGAACACTGAAGCTTTCTTT.

This sequence joins TRBV6-6 and TRBJ2-2; the match to TRBD1 covers 11 bases. J was trimmed by 2 bases and V by 5 bases; bases with no gene match: 4. CDR1 and CDR2 (germline): MNHNY, SVGAGI (reference sequence). There are 16 residues in the CDR3. The CDR3 sequence: CASSHGQGANTGELFF. The CDR3 nucleotides are TGTGCCAGCAGTCACGGACAGGGGGCCAACACCGGGGAGCTGTTTTTT.

The chain uses TRBV4-2 and TRBJ1-2, with D possibly matching TRBD1 (5 bases). Trimming cost V 0 bases and J 7 bases, with 9 bases left between them. Looked up from germline, CDR1 is LGHNA and CDR2 is YNFKEQ. The length of the CDR3 is 13 residues. Here the CDR3 DNA reads TGTGCCAGCAGCCAAGACAGGGAAGTTGGCTACACCTTC. This gives the protein CASSQDREVGYTF.

The chain uses TRBV18 and TRBJ1-1; D is perhaps TRBD1 (6 bases). The CDR3 has 17 amino acids. V lost 6 bases and J lost 4, with 24 bases in between. Per germline, CDR1 KGHSH and CDR2 LQKENI. DNA for the CDR3: TGTGCCAGCTCGCTACAGGGCCTCTTGATTGGAGGCACTGAAGCTTTCTTT. Translated: CASSLQGLLIGGTEAFF.

The rearrangement links TRBV12-5 to TRBJ1-3; D gene unclear. The V gene lost 1 base and the J gene lost 7 bases, with 8 bases spanning the gap. The CDR3 consists of 13 residues. Germline V gene lookup returns CDR1 LGHNT and CDR2 FRNRAP. The CDR3 bases are TGTGCTAGTGGTTTGGACAGTCGGAACACCATATATTTT. Translated, it gives CASGLDSRNTIYF.

The chain recombines TRBV4-1 with TRBJ1-3; D is unresolved. V lost 3 bases to trimming and J lost 0 bases, with 3 bases between them. The germline V gene encodes CDR1 MGHRA and CDR2 YSYEKL. The CDR3 is made up of 13 amino acids. DNA for the CDR3: TGCGCCAGCAGCCAGCACTCTGGAAACACCATATATTTT. It yields the protein CASSQHSGNTIYF.

Only one count was recorded for this clone. V gene TRBV7-3 combines with J gene TRBJ2-2; no definite D call. Germline CDR1 is SGHTA and CDR2 is FQGTGA. The V end was cut by 3 bases, the J end by 7 bases, with 9 bases between. The CDR3 length is 13 residues. CDR3 loop: CASSFSLGGELFF. In nucleotides, the CDR3 is TGTGCCAGCAGCTTCAGCTTAGGCGGGGAGCTGTTTTTT.

On this clone: This likely came from a read error, as a far larger clone is one base away. The gene calls are TRBV6-6 and TRBJ2-7; 8 positions agree with TRBD1. The germline V gene encodes CDR1 MNHNY and CDR2 SVGAGI (reference sequence). This CDR3 contains 13 residues. This CDR3 reads CASSRGQGNERYF. Here the CDR3 DNA reads TGTGCCAGCAGCAGGGGGCAGGGGAACGAGCGGTACTTC.

This clone is a singleton in its sample. This chain connects TRBV28 to TRBJ1-5, with 8 bases that match TRBD1. The length of the CDR3 is 15 residues. CDR1 is MDHEN and CDR2 is SYDVKM in the germline V gene. V dropped 6 bases and J dropped 4; count of bases not matched to a gene: 8. The CDR3 DNA follows: TGTGCCAGCAGCCCGCCGACAGGGGTGAATCAGCCCCAGCATTTT. Translated: CASSPPTGVNQPQHF.

Regarding this clone: One end of the junction fails to match germline, which may point to a read error. This chain joins TRBV5-1 and TRBJ1-1; D is ambiguous. CDR1 is SGHRS, CDR2 YFSETQ, per germline. This CDR3 has 14 residues. CDR3 sequence reads: CASRLGYGNTEAFF. The CDR3 DNA is TGCGCCAGCAGATTGGGGTACGGGAACACTGAAGCTTTCTTT.